The clone carrying this TCR beta chain was counted many times. What it recognizes is unknown. TCRdb independently ran MiXCR on the 5' RACE reads; one entry per CDR3 protein. The sample shows some 710,000 distinct CDR3 sequences, roughly 6.2% of them seen only once. This record comes from a study of identical twins. Study conclusions and caveats: Within twin pairs, the out-of-frame alpha sequences they shared showed excess low generation probability. Invariant MAIT and iNKT cells could partly confound zero-insertion analyses.

Germline V gives CDR1 SQVTM, CDR2 ANQGSEA. The CDR3 length is 14 residues. V shed 2 bases and J shed 2 bases, with 10 bases lying between them. Sequencing was done on a sample of naive T cells sorted from blood. The V and J genes are TRBV29-1 and TRBJ2-1, with a weak D call TRBD2 (5 bases). This TCR derives from a man aged 18 to 30 in good health. Here the CDR3 reads CSVETRPAYNEQFF. In DNA, the CDR3 is TGCAGCGTTGAAACTAGGCCAGCCTACAATGAGCAGTTCTTC.